The 14 T cell receptor beta chains reported below all come from one sample, sequenced in a study of tumor and adjacent non-tumor tissue in lung cancer (dated by TCRdb to 2016 to 2019). Bulk unsorted tissue served as the source for RNA extraction, and RNA quality was assessed using a NanoDrop ND-1000 and an Agilent 2100. The protocol used for the library was multiplex PCR. Instrument used: Illumina HiSeq 2500. TCRbeta libraries were constructed through three rounds of nested PCR with primers (Table S4) according to protocols modified from ARM-PCR. TCRdb ran its own pipeline on the public reads, namely fastp trimming at Q25 and MiXCR clone calling, and kept in-frame beta chains. Identical CDR3 proteins give one entry, which carries the most common genes and DNA. Across this sample there are 70,000 to 80,000 distinct CDR3 sequences, with 72% seen only once. In total, the top ten clones hold approximately 9% of the sample.

The sample taken for sequencing was lung tumor tissue. All receptors derive from a woman aged 35 to 49 with non-small cell lung cancer.

A few counts support this clonotype. This may be a read error, as it is one base from a much larger clone. The genes are TRBV6-5 and TRBJ2-2; TRBD2 might be the D (5 bases). The CDR3 extends over 14 amino acids. Germline values: CDR1 MNHEY, CDR2 SVGAGI. The chain's CDR3 is CASKSRRNTGVLFF. The CDR3 DNA reads TGTGCCAGCAAATCCAGGAGGAACACCGGGGTGCTGTTTTTT.

Notes on this clonotype: The CDR3 carries no conserved terminal phenylalanine or tryptophan, so it likely arises from a read error. The rearrangement links TRBV20-1 to TRBJ1-1; D unclear. CDR3 length equals 14 residues. CDR1 is DFQATT and CDR2 is SNEGSKA in the germline V gene (reference sequence). This CDR3 is CNVRDYSQAAEAFI. CDR3 nucleotides: TGCAATGTTAGAGATTATTCGCAGGCGGCTGAAGCTTTCATT.

The J gene is TRBJ1-2, the V gene TRBV10-3, with D perhaps TRBD1 (5 bases). Trimming removed 4 bases from V and 6 bases from J, with 21 bases in between. The CDR3 totals 16 residues. Germline V gives CDR1 ENHRY, CDR2 SYGVKD. The CDR3 loop reads CAISGRDAWRADGYTF. The CDR3 region has the DNA TGTGCCATCAGTGGCCGGGACGCTTGGAGGGCTGATGGCTACACCTTC.

As for this clonotype: With a much larger clone just one base away, this may be a read error. The CDR3, as DNA: TGTGCCAGCAGAACTGGCGGGGCGGGCTCACCCATCCACTTT. Residues: CASRTGGAGSPIHF. This chain joins TRBV5-4 and TRBJ1-6, with a weak D call TRBD1 (5 bases). The CDR3 has 14 amino acids. CDR1 and CDR2 (germline): SGHNT, YYREEE (reference sequence). Using reference TRBV5-4 and TRBJ1-6 for the parts outside the CDR3, the full variable domain is ETGVTQSPTHLIKTRGQQVTLRCSSQSGHNTVSWYQQALGQGPQFIFQYYREEENGRGNFPPRFSGLQFPNYSSELNVNALELDDSALYLCASRTGGAGSPIHFGNGTRLTVT.

Regarding this clonotype: Its ends do not fully match the called genes, so a read error is possible. The chain employs TRBV12-3 or TRBV12-4 and TRBJ1-1; D remains unclear. This CDR3 is 14 amino acids long. CDR3 DNA: TGTGCCAGCAGTTTTATCGTGCAAAACACTGAAGTTTTCTTT. Amino acid sequence: CASSFIVQNTEVFF.

Notes on this clonotype: As the CDR3 is not closed by the conserved phenylalanine or tryptophan, this likely results from a read error. The V gene is TRBV28, the J gene TRBJ2-7, with TRBD2 as a possible D gene (6 bases). This CDR3 is 14 amino acids long. Trimming pared 5 bases from V and 6 bases from J, leaving 17 bases between. Per germline, CDR1 MDHEN and CDR2 SYDVKM. CDR3 DNA: TGTGCCAGCAGTCGAGGCCTAGCGACGCGCGAGCAGTACCTC. Translation gives CASSRGLATREQYL.

The chain has TRBV20-1 and TRBJ2-2; a possible D gene is TRBD2 (6 bases). The CDR3 spans 15 residues. The germline CDR1 and CDR2 sequences are DFQATT and SNEGSKA (reference sequence). CDR3 residues: CRTDWGETFTGELFF. CDR3 DNA: TGCAGAACCGACTGGGGGGAGACGTTCACCGGGGAGCTGTTTTTT.

This clonotype was recorded only once. Germline is not matched at one junction end, which may reflect a read error. CDR3 DNA sequence: TGCAGCGTGACTAGCGTTTTTCCTTACAATGAGCTGTTCTTC. Encoded protein: CSVTSVFPYNELFF. The chain employs TRBV29-1 and TRBJ2-1; 8 nucleotides match TRBD2. The CDR3 is 14 residues long. Germline V gene lookup returns CDR1 SQVTM and CDR2 ANQGSEA.

Notes on this clonotype: The CDR3 does not close with the conserved phenylalanine or tryptophan, likely indicating a read error. The V call is TRBV29-1, the J call TRBJ2-5; no definite D call. CDR3 length: 12 amino acids. Per germline, CDR1 SQVTM and CDR2 ANQGSEA. Trimming removed 3 bases at V and 7 bases at J, with 12 bases between. CDR3 region: CSVDGHERTQYS. CDR3 bases: TGCAGCGTTGATGGTCACGAAAGGACCCAGTACTCC.

Details on this clonotype: The junction shows a germline mismatch at one end, possibly a read error. The chain uses TRBV28 and TRBJ2-7; D unresolved. Germline-derived CDR1 and CDR2 are MDHEN and SYDVKM. The CDR3 loop spans 15 amino acids. The CDR3 region has the DNA TGTGCCAGCAGTCCCCCTTCGGGTGCGTCATACGCGCAGTACTTC. Amino acid sequence: CASSPPSGASYAQYF.

V is TRBV29-1 and J is TRBJ2-2; D is possibly TRBD1 (6 bases). Germline CDR1 is SQVTM and CDR2 is ANQGSEA. The CDR3 totals 13 residues. The CDR3 here is CNVGQSNTGELFF. CDR3 DNA: TGCAACGTCGGACAGTCTAACACCGGGGAGCTGTTTTTT.

Turning to this clonotype: One end of the junction is discordant with germline, which a read error may explain. The J gene is TRBJ2-1, the V gene TRBV28; perhaps TRBD1 as D (8 bases). This CDR3 contains 20 residues. CDR1 is MDHEN and CDR2 is SYDVKM in the germline V gene. As DNA, the CDR3 is TGTGCCAGCAGTCCACTGAACAGGGGGGCCCGGGGGGACTCCTACAATGAACAGTTCTTC. Translated: CASSPLNRGARGDSYNEQFF.

This clonotype was detected a few times. V usage is TRBV10-3 and J usage is TRBJ2-3; TRBD2 matches 8 bases. Germline CDR1 reads ENHRY; CDR2 reads SYGVKD. The CDR3 has 15 residues. V was pared by 7 bases and J by 4 bases, with 10 bases of the junction left unmatched. CDR3 nucleotide sequence: TGTGCCATCACCGAGGACAACGGGGGGGCAGATACGCAGTATTTT. Its translation: CAITEDNGGADTQYF.

Notes on this clonotype: A read error may produce the germline difference seen at one junction end. This chain joins TRBV11-2 and TRBJ2-5; D is possibly TRBD2 (5 bases). CDR1 and CDR2 from the germline V gene are SGHAT and FQNNGV. This CDR3 has 12 residues. CDR3 bases: TGTGCCAGCTGCTTAGTATGGGAGACCCAGTATTTC. Its translation is CASCLVWETQYF.